Below, 15 T cell receptor beta chains from the same sample are listed, as sequenced in a study of T cell responses to AZD1222 COVID-19 vaccine. Sequencing used immunoSEQ multiplex PCR; TCRdb keeps in-frame clones, though not all of them. Of 120,000 or so clones listed, 85% to 90% are singletons. The sequenced sample was peripheral blood, obtained on day 0 of AZD1222 vaccination. The receptors were sampled from an adult in good health.

This clone was seen only once. The gene calls are TRBV2 and TRBJ1-1; tentatively, D is TRBD1 (6 bases). Trimming pared 5 bases from V and 0 bases from J, leaving 13 bases between. Germline lookup yields CDR1 SNHLY and CDR2 FYNNEI. The CDR3 loop spans 15 amino acids. CDR3 in amino acids: CASSTQGHLNTEAFF. CDR3 nucleotides: TGTGCCAGCAGTACTCAGGGGCACTTGAACACTGAAGCTTTCTTT. The full variable domain, in which reference TRBV2 and TRBJ1-1 provide the parts outside the CDR3, is EPEVTQTPSHQVTQMGQEVILRCVPISNHLYFYWYRQILGQKVEFLVSFYNNEISEKSEIFDDQFSVERPDGSNFTLKIRSTKLEDSAMYFCASSTQGHLNTEAFFGQGTRLTVV.

This clone has a single count. This chain joins TRBV19 and TRBJ2-1; 8 positions agree with TRBD2. Germline loops: CDR1 LNHDA, CDR2 SQIVND (reference sequence). Trimming took 6 bases from V and 0 from J; bases not matched to a gene: 4. The CDR3 has 15 amino acids. The CDR3 reads CASRSTSASYNEQFF. CDR3 sequence (DNA): TGTGCCAGTAGATCGACTAGCGCCTCCTACAATGAGCAGTTCTTC. Looking up the rest from reference TRBV19 and TRBJ2-1 gives the full variable domain: DGGITQSPKYLFRKEGQNVTLSCEQNLNHDAMYWYRQDPGQGLRLIYYSQIVNDFQKGDIAEGYSVSREKKESFPLTVTSAQKNPTAFYLCASRSTSASYNEQFFGPGTRLTVL.

The chain links TRBV11-1 to TRBJ1-1, with no clear D. V gave up 1 base and J gave up 4 bases, with 13 bases separating them. The CDR3 sequence is 15 residues long. Germline V gene sequence: CDR1 SGHAT, CDR2 FQDESV (reference sequence). CDR3 nucleotide sequence: TGTGCCAGCAGCTTAGGGCCGGGTGTGGGCACTGAAGCTTTCTTT. Translation gives CASSLGPGVGTEAFF.

This chain connects TRBV6-6 to TRBJ2-7; 12 bases align to TRBD2. The germline gives CDR1 MNHNY, CDR2 SVGAGI (reference sequence). J was trimmed by 7 bases and V by 6 bases; bases with no gene match: 4. The CDR3 has 13 amino acids. In nucleotides, the CDR3 is TGTGCCAGCAGCCTAGCGGGAGGGGGGGAGCAGTACTTC. This gives the protein CASSLAGGGEQYF.

The J gene is TRBJ2-3, the V gene TRBV11-2, with no clear D. The germline V gene encodes CDR1 SGHAT and CDR2 FQNNGV. The CDR3 has 13 amino acids. The V end lost 0 bases, the J end lost 8 bases, and 9 bases lay between the germline ends. The CDR3 here is CASSLDWDTTQYF. The CDR3 nucleotides read TGTGCCAGCAGCTTAGATTGGGATACTACGCAGTATTTT.

V usage is TRBV7-9 and J usage is TRBJ2-1; 13 nucleotides line up with TRBD2. CDR1 and CDR2 (germline): SEHNR, FQNEAQ (reference sequence). V lost 3 bases and J lost 0; bases outside the gene matches: 5. The CDR3 covers 18 residues. Here the CDR3 DNA reads TGTGCCAGCAGCTTCCTTTGGACTAGCGGGGGCTCCTACAATGAGCAGTTCTTC. Amino acid sequence: CASSFLWTSGGSYNEQFF. Together with reference TRBV7-9 and TRBJ2-1, the CDR3 gives the full variable domain: DTGVSQNPRHKITKRGQNVTFRCDPISEHNRLYWYRQTLGQGPEFLTYFQNEAQLEKSRLLSDRFSAERPKGSFSTLEIQRTEQGDSAMYLCASSFLWTSGGSYNEQFFGPGTRLTVL.

This rearrangement joins TRBV11-1 to TRBJ2-1, with D possibly TRBD1 on 6 matching bases. The CDR3 has 15 amino acids. V was trimmed by 3 bases and J by 0 bases, leaving 9 bases between them. Germline V gene data show CDR1 as SGHAT and CDR2 as FQDESV (reference sequence). The DNA of the CDR3 is TGTGCCAGCAGCTTCCGGGACATCTCCTACAATGAGCAGTTCTTC. It specifies CASSFRDISYNEQFF.

V and J are TRBV11-1 and TRBJ2-7; the match to TRBD1 covers 9 bases. Germline CDR1 SGHAT, CDR2 FQDESV (reference sequence). The CDR3 length is 15 residues. V was clipped by 2 bases and J by 5 bases; unmatched bases: 7. CDR3 amino acids: CASSLTGQGTDEQYF. The CDR3 nucleotides are TGTGCCAGCAGCTTAACGGGACAGGGAACGGACGAGCAGTACTTC.

The chain uses TRBV27 and TRBJ2-1; 15 bases match TRBD2. The length of the CDR3 is 17 residues. J was trimmed by 10 bases and V by 4 bases; bases with no gene match: 11. Germline lookup yields CDR1 MNHEY and CDR2 SMNVEV (reference sequence). In DNA, the CDR3 is TGTGCCAGCAGTTCCCCCCGGACTAGCGGGGGGGCATCGGAGCAGTTCTTC. It codes for CASSSPRTSGGASEQFF.

CDR3 loop: CAARPDGNYGYTF. The CDR3 coding sequence is TGTGCCGCCAGACCCGATGGGAACTATGGCTACACCTTC. The chain has TRBV10-3 and TRBJ1-2; no reliable D call. V lost 11 bases and J lost 2, with 15 bases in between. This CDR3 region has 13 residues. The V gene's germline CDR1 is ENHRY and CDR2 SYGVKD.

This chain uses TRBV27 with TRBJ1-1; D not certain. V shed 7 bases and J shed 1 base, with 10 bases lying between them. CDR3 length: 13 amino acids. The germline V gene has CDR1 MNHEY and CDR2 SMNVEV (reference sequence). The CDR3 protein is CASNQDQNTEAFF. DNA of the CDR3: TGTGCCAGCAATCAGGATCAGAACACTGAAGCTTTCTTT.

In DNA form, the CDR3 reads TGTGCCAGCAGCCCCTACGACAGGGGGGGAGACACCATATATTTT. Translation: CASSPYDRGGDTIYF. The rearrangement joins TRBV9 to TRBJ1-3; 9 nucleotides match TRBD1. The V gene's germline CDR1 is SGDLS and CDR2 YYNGEE. This CDR3 comprises 15 residues. V trimming: 4 bases; J trimming: 8 bases; junction bases outside the gene matches: 10.

The V and J genes are TRBV6-2 or TRBV6-3 and TRBJ1-4; TRBD1 matches 8 bases. The CDR3 has 15 residues. The V gene's germline CDR1 is MNHEY and CDR2 SVGEGT. With 4 bases clipped from V and 6 bases from J, the junction kept 7 bases outside the gene matches. CDR3 sequence: CASSSGTGEDEKLFF. The CDR3 region has the DNA TGTGCCAGCAGTTCCGGGACAGGTGAAGATGAAAAACTGTTTTTT.

The chain uses TRBV29-1 and TRBJ1-2, with 7 bases aligning to TRBD1. The germline V gene encodes CDR1 SQVTM and CDR2 ANQGSEA. The CDR3 length is 16 residues. The J segment lost 6 bases and the V segment lost 1 base, leaving 14 bases of the junction unmatched. The CDR3 DNA follows: TGCAGCGTTGAAGCTTCACCCGGGACAGTCGGTCATGGCTACACCTTC. It is translated as CSVEASPGTVGHGYTF.

The chain has TRBV5-1 and TRBJ1-2, with D uncertain. The CDR3 is 14 amino acids. Trimming cost V 0 bases and J 4 bases, with 10 bases left between them. Germline CDR1 is SGHRS and CDR2 is YFSETQ. CDR3 loop: CASSLAPGAYGYTF. Here the CDR3 DNA reads TGCGCCAGCAGCTTGGCCCCGGGCGCCTATGGCTACACCTTC. Together with reference TRBV5-1 and TRBJ1-2, the CDR3 gives the full variable domain: KAGVTQTPRYLIKTRGQQVTLSCSPISGHRSVSWYQQTPGQGLQFLFEYFSETQRNKGNFPGRFSGRQFSNSRSEMNVSTLELGDSALYLCASSLAPGAYGYTFGSGTRLTVV.